These T cell receptor beta chains were read from a single sample in a study of blood T cells in healthy people across ages. MiXCR, applied by TCRdb to the 5' RACE reads, yields one record per CDR3 protein. The data contain 1.5 million to 2 million distinct CDR3 sequences, 28% of them singletons. The sequencing input was blood. These TCRs come from a woman aged 25 to 39 in good health. Both conserved end residues are part of each CDR3. The order of the fields is clone size, D gene, J gene, CDR3 length, V gene, CDR3 DNA, CDR3 protein. The D gene is left open where the match is weak. A clone size is listed for some rows: how often the clone was seen (once, few, many), or a class if it is expanded.

size: NA; D: NA; J: TRBJ2-7; length: 14; V: TRBV2; DNA: TGTGCCAGTGACCGCCGGGACGGAGTTTACGAGCAGTACTTC; CDR3: CASDRRDGVYEQYF
size: many; D: TRBD2; J: TRBJ2-1; length: 17; V: TRBV29-1; DNA: TGCAGCGTTGAAGATGCGACGAGCCTAGCGGATTACAATGAGCAGTTCTTC; CDR3: CSVEDATSLADYNEQFF
size: NA; D: TRBD2; J: TRBJ2-5; length: 14; V: TRBV5-1; DNA: TGCGCCAGCAGCTTGCGACGGGAGGGCTCCCAGCAGTACTTC; CDR3: CASSLRREGSQQYF
size: NA; D: TRBD2; J: TRBJ2-6; length: 17; V: TRBV7-6; DNA: TGTGCCAGCAGCGGTAGACTAGCGGGAGTTGGGGCCAACGTCCTGACTTTC; CDR3: CASSGRLAGVGANVLTF
size: many; D: NA; J: TRBJ2-4; length: 14; V: TRBV6-1; DNA: TGTGCCAGCACTCTTCCGGTGCTTGGGGACATTCAGTACTTC; CDR3: CASTLPVLGDIQYF
size: few; D: NA; J: TRBJ1-1; length: 14; V: TRBV28; DNA: TGTGCCAGCCTCACCCGTTTCATGAACACTGAAGCTTTCTTT; CDR3: CASLTRFMNTEAFF
size: few; D: NA; J: TRBJ2-1; length: 16; V: TRBV7-2; DNA: TGTGCCAGCAGCTTCCTTCAACGGGAGAGGTCGCATGAGCAGTTCTTC; CDR3: CASSFLQRERSHEQFF
size: few; D: TRBD1; J: TRBJ1-5; length: 15; V: TRBV4-1; DNA: TGCGCCAGCAGCCTGGGACAGGGCATGAATCAGCCCCAGCATTTT; CDR3: CASSLGQGMNQPQHF
size: many; D: TRBD1; J: TRBJ2-7; length: 16; V: TRBV5-5; DNA: TGTGCCAGCAACTACGGACCGGGACAGGGACTATACGAGCAGTACTTC; CDR3: CASNYGPGQGLYEQYF
size: NA; D: NA; J: TRBJ2-3; length: 17; V: TRBV6-1; DNA: TGTGCCAGCAGGAACATAAACAGCCCCGCTAGCACAGATACGCAGTATTTT; CDR3: CASRNINSPASTDTQYF
size: NA; D: TRBD2; J: TRBJ2-1; length: 16; V: TRBV20-1; DNA: TGCAGTGCTAGGGGGGGACTAGCGGGAGTTTCGATTGAGCAGTTCTTC; CDR3: CSARGGLAGVSIEQFF
size: NA; D: TRBD1; J: TRBJ1-6; length: 18; V: TRBV7-2; DNA: TGTGCCAGCAGCTTAGTTATCCTTTCCGGGACAGCTAGTTCACCCCTCCACTTT; CDR3: CASSLVILSGTASSPLHF
size: NA; D: NA; J: TRBJ1-1; length: 16; V: TRBV7-2; DNA: TGTGCCAGCAGCTTAGAGATGGTGTCGAGGGCGACTGAAGCTTTCTTT; CDR3: CASSLEMVSRATEAFF
size: few; D: TRBD2; J: TRBJ2-3; length: 17; V: TRBV12-3/TRBV12-4; DNA: TGTGCCAGCAGTTTATCGTCTCTAGCGGCCTCGGTAGATACGCAGTATTTT; CDR3: CASSLSSLAASVDTQYF
size: NA; D: NA; J: TRBJ1-2; length: 13; V: TRBV27; DNA: TGTGCCAGCAGTCCACTTCCGGTCTATGGCTACACCTTC; CDR3: CASSPLPVYGYTF
size: many; D: NA; J: TRBJ2-4; length: 13; V: TRBV5-1; DNA: TGCGCCAGCAGCCATTTGGGGGAAAACATTCAGTACTTC; CDR3: CASSHLGENIQYF
size: few; D: NA; J: TRBJ2-6; length: 15; V: TRBV5-6; DNA: TGTGCCAGCAGCTTCGCGGGAACTGGGGCCAACGTCCTGACTTTC; CDR3: CASSFAGTGANVLTF
size: few; D: NA; J: TRBJ2-3; length: 13; V: TRBV29-1; DNA: TGCAGCGCCGAGACAGGCGGCGCAGATACGCAGTATTTT; CDR3: CSAETGGADTQYF
size: NA; D: NA; J: TRBJ2-2; length: 13; V: TRBV9; DNA: TGTGCCAGCAGCGTTCTGGACACCGGGGAGCTGTTTTTT; CDR3: CASSVLDTGELFF
size: NA; D: TRBD1; J: TRBJ1-2; length: 15; V: TRBV19; DNA: TGTGCCAGTAGTCCGGGGACAGGGATATTAAGTGGCTACACCTTC; CDR3: CASSPGTGILSGYTF
size: many; D: NA; J: TRBJ2-5; length: 16; V: TRBV7-8; DNA: TGTGCCAGCAGCTTACTGGATCCAGTCTCCCAAGAGACCCAGTACTTC; CDR3: CASSLLDPVSQETQYF
size: NA; D: NA; J: TRBJ2-5; length: 14; V: TRBV6-1; DNA: TGTGCCAGCAGGCCCCCCGGGGGGCGCGAGACCCAGTACTTC; CDR3: CASRPPGGRETQYF
size: NA; D: NA; J: TRBJ2-1; length: 15; V: TRBV5-1; DNA: TGCGCCAGTAAACCGGACAGAAGAATCAACAATGAGCAGTTCTTC; CDR3: CASKPDRRINNEQFF